Shown below are 32 T cell receptor beta chains from a single sample sequenced in a study of breast tumors, draining lymph nodes, adjacent tissues. MiXCR, applied by TCRdb to the multiplex PCR reads, yields one record per CDR3 protein. The sample holds some 65,000 distinct CDR3 sequences, around two fifths seen once. Specimen: breast tumor tissue. These TCRs come from a female donor with breast cancer. Some clones in this sample may be carry-over from other donors' samples.

The rearrangement joins TRBV11-2 to TRBJ1-2; a weak D match, TRBD1 (6 bases). The CDR3 is made up of 18 amino acids. Germline CDR1 SGHAT, CDR2 FQNNGV. With 3 bases removed from V and 7 bases from J, the gap between germline ends came to 27 bases. CDR3 sequence: CASSFSSVTQGFGGGYTF. The CDR3 DNA follows: TGTGCCAGCAGCTTCTCCAGTGTAACCCAGGGGTTCGGGGGTGGCTACACCTTC.

The table lists this clonotype with many counts. The V gene is TRBV10-3, the J gene TRBJ1-1; D remains ambiguous. This CDR3 contains 15 residues. V was trimmed by 0 bases and J by 1 base, leaving 9 bases between them. CDR1 is ENHRY, CDR2 SYGVKD, per germline. CDR3 protein: CAISESDQENTEAFF. CDR3 bases: TGTGCCATCAGTGAGTCGGATCAGGAGAACACTGAAGCTTTCTTT.

This clonotype was observed many times. The chain is built from TRBV20-1 and TRBJ2-7; D is possibly TRBD1 or TRBD2 (6 bases each). V lost 0 bases to trimming and J lost 4 bases, with 13 bases between them. Germline CDR1 reads DFQATT; CDR2 reads SNEGSKA (reference sequence). The CDR3 has 14 residues. CDR3: CSARDTGALYEQYF. Written as DNA, the CDR3 is TGCAGTGCTAGAGACACGGGGGCGTTATACGAGCAGTACTTC.

This clonotype appeared many times. This chain links TRBV14 with TRBJ2-2; no firm D call. This CDR3 region has 14 residues. From germline, CDR1 is SGHDN and CDR2 FVKESK. Trimming removed 4 bases at V and 6 bases at J, with 12 bases between. The CDR3 loop reads CASSPLSSSGELFF. The CDR3 nucleotides are TGTGCCAGCAGCCCCTTAAGCAGTTCCGGGGAGCTGTTTTTT.

The table lists this clonotype with many counts. The CDR3 sequence: CSARDRGTQRAGNTIYF. As DNA, the CDR3 is TGCAGTGCTAGAGATCGAGGGACCCAAAGGGCCGGAAACACCATATATTTT. This chain uses TRBV20-1 with TRBJ1-3, with D perhaps TRBD1 (5 bases). The CDR3 spans 17 residues. V was trimmed by 0 bases and J by 4 bases, leaving 19 bases between them. Germline values: CDR1 DFQATT, CDR2 SNEGSKA (reference sequence).

The sample holds many counts of this clonotype. The gene calls are TRBV6-4 and TRBJ2-1, with TRBD1 matching over 8 bases. J gave up 6 bases and V 0 bases, and 7 bases lay outside the gene matches. Germline V gene sequence: CDR1 MRHNA, CDR2 SNTAGT. The CDR3 extends over 16 amino acids. The CDR3 reads CASSDSRTGKLNEQFF. In DNA form, the CDR3 reads TGTGCCAGCAGTGACTCCCGGACAGGGAAACTCAATGAGCAGTTCTTC.

The chain couples TRBV28 to TRBJ2-3, with 9 bases that match TRBD2. The V and J ends lost 8 bases and 7 bases, in that order; junction bases with no gene match: 16. Per the germline V gene, CDR1 is MDHEN and CDR2 is SYDVKM. CDR3 length: 16 amino acids. In DNA, the CDR3 is TGTGCCAGCCTATCGCTAGCGGGGTCTGGGACAAATACGCAGTATTTT. It is translated as CASLSLAGSGTNTQYF.

This clonotype was seen at least ten times. CDR3 in amino acids: CSAKRWGLGSFVEAFF. CDR3 DNA sequence: TGCAGTGCTAAGAGGTGGGGGCTTGGGAGTTTTGTTGAAGCTTTCTTT. The J gene is TRBJ1-1, the V gene TRBV20-1; possibly TRBD1 for D (6 bases). The germline V and J ends were trimmed by 4 bases and 7 bases, with 25 bases remaining between them. This CDR3 has 16 residues. CDR1 and CDR2 from the germline V gene are DFQATT and SNEGSKA (reference sequence).

This clonotype came up many times. This chain connects TRBV11-2 to TRBJ2-7; TRBD1 matches 9 bases. There are 16 residues in the CDR3. The V gene's germline CDR1 is SGHAT and CDR2 FQNNGV. V lost 4 bases, J lost 4 bases, and 11 bases stayed unmatched. CDR3 nucleotides: TGTGCCAGCAGCTATTTCCCCCGGGACAGGGTTTACGAGCAGTACTTC. Residues: CASSYFPRDRVYEQYF.

This clonotype was observed many times. The CDR3 sequence: CASSLGGLAGGISTDTQYF. CDR3 nucleotides: TGTGCCAGCAGCTTAGGGGGACTAGCGGGGGGGATTAGCACAGATACGCAGTATTTT. The chain is built from TRBV7-3 and TRBJ2-3; 16 nucleotides align to TRBD2. The CDR3 runs 19 residues. CDR1 SGHTA and CDR2 FQGTGA come from the germline V gene. V gave up 2 bases and J gave up 0 bases; unmatched junction bases: 5.

This clonotype was found a few times. In DNA, the CDR3 is TGTGCCAGCAGCCATCACGGACAGGGGGCTAATTCACCCCTCCACTTT. This codes for CASSHHGQGANSPLHF. The chain carries TRBV4-2 and TRBJ1-6, with 11 bases matching TRBD1. The CDR3 consists of 16 residues. Germline V gene sequence: CDR1 LGHNA, CDR2 YNFKEQ. Trimming cost V 3 bases and J 6 bases; bases outside gene matches: 4.

The V call is TRBV10-3, the J call TRBJ2-7, with D tentatively TRBD2 (6 bases). Trimming left V 0 bases short and J 6 bases short, with 15 bases between. There are 15 residues in the CDR3. In germline, CDR1 is ENHRY, CDR2 SYGVKD. CDR3 sequence: CAISESGGRVFEQYF. The DNA of the CDR3 is TGTGCCATCAGTGAGTCGGGAGGCAGGGTCTTCGAGCAGTACTTC.

The chain employs TRBV7-2 and TRBJ2-3; 11 nucleotides match TRBD2. Germline lookup yields CDR1 SGHTA and CDR2 FQGNSA. V trimming: 1 base; J trimming: 0 bases; junction bases outside the gene matches: 3. The CDR3 has 17 residues. CDR3 bases: TGTGCCAGCAGCTTAGTAGCGGGAGGGACCAGCACAGATACGCAGTATTTT. As protein: CASSLVAGGTSTDTQYF.

The gene calls are TRBV20-1 and TRBJ2-7, with 7 bases that match TRBD2. Losses at the gene ends were 6 bases for V and 7 bases for J; bases not matched to a gene: 21. Germline lookup yields CDR1 DFQATT and CDR2 SNEGSKA (reference sequence). The CDR3 consists of 16 residues. DNA of the CDR3: TGCAGTGCCAGTAGTATGGCTAGCGGAGCCTTCTCGGAGCAGTACTTC. Its translation is CSASSMASGAFSEQYF.

This clonotype appeared a few times. A much larger clone lies a single base off, so this may be a read error. The chain recombines TRBV6-2 or TRBV6-3 with TRBJ2-5, with 7 positions matching TRBD1. CDR1 and CDR2 from the germline V gene are MNHEY and SVGEGT. The CDR3 covers 14 residues. Trimming removed 5 bases from V and 6 bases from J; junction bases left unmatched: 9. CDR3 loop: CASSPRQGGKTQYF. The CDR3, as DNA: TGTGCCAGCAGTCCCAGACAGGGTGGAAAGACCCAGTACTTC.

This clonotype was seen once. As the CDR3 is not closed by the conserved phenylalanine or tryptophan, this likely results from a read error. The DNA is omitted, as the CDR3 cannot be located on it reliably, and the CDR3 follows TCRdb's listing. V gene TRBV7-9 combines with J gene TRBJ2-7; the table's D call, TRBD1, was not checked against the DNA. The CDR3 is made up of 9 amino acids, end residues included. CDR1 is SEHNR and CDR2 is FQNEAQ in the germline V gene (reference sequence). The CDR3 protein is CASSLPKGT.

As to this clonotype: A much larger clonotype is one base distant, so this may be a read error. This chain connects TRBV7-9 to TRBJ1-5, with TRBD1 identical over 7 bases. Germline assignment: CDR1 SEHNR and CDR2 FQNEAQ (reference sequence). This CDR3 spans 15 amino acids. V shed 4 bases, J shed 14 bases, and the junction held 17 bases outside the gene matches. In DNA form, the CDR3 reads TGTGCCAGCAGCTCCCCGGACGGGACAGAAAACTACGAGCATTTT. The encoded protein is CASSSPDGTENYEHF.

This clonotype appeared a few times. A much more abundant neighbour one base away suggests this may be a read error. The J gene is TRBJ2-4, the V gene TRBV7-9; D is possibly TRBD2 (5 bases). Per the germline V gene, CDR1 is SEHNR and CDR2 is FQNEAQ (reference sequence). The CDR3 has 18 amino acids. CDR3 DNA sequence: TGTGCCAGCAGCTTAAATGTCGGGGTGGATGGAGCCAAACACATTCAGTACTTC. Its protein is CASSLNVGVDGAKHIQYF.

DNA of the CDR3: TGTGCCAGCAGTCACTTCGGGAGAGCGTCGGGGTACGAGCAGTACTTC. This sequence encodes CASSHFGRASGYEQYF. The chain combines TRBV6-5 with TRBJ2-7; possible D gene TRBD2, 6 bases. The CDR3 is 16 amino acids. Germline V gene lookup returns CDR1 MNHEY and CDR2 SVGAGI. The V and J ends lost 5 bases and 4 bases respectively, with 21 bases between them.

In the case of this clonotype: This may arise from a read error, as a much more abundant clone is one base away. The chain employs TRBV6-1 and TRBJ1-2; a weak D match, TRBD1 (5 bases). Per the germline V gene, CDR1 is MNHNS and CDR2 is SASEGT. The CDR3 has 14 residues. CDR3 bases: TGTGCCAGCAGTTACATTGGGGGGAACTGTGGCTACACCTTC. Amino acids: CASSYIGGNCGYTF.

The chain is built from TRBV27 and TRBJ1-1, with D perhaps TRBD1 (5 bases). The CDR3 contains 11 residues. Trimming removed 10 bases from V and 4 bases from J, with 10 bases in between. Germline CDR1 and CDR2: MNHEY and SMNVEV (reference sequence). CDR3 DNA: TGTGCCATTCGGGACGGCACTGAAGCTTTCTTT. Protein product: CAIRDGTEAFF.

This clonotype was observed at least ten times. The chain links TRBV4-1 to TRBJ2-7; D uncertain. The CDR3 runs 16 residues. Germline CDR1 reads MGHRA; CDR2 reads YSYEKL. Trimming removed 1 base at V and 5 bases at J, with 18 bases between. The CDR3 DNA follows: TGCGCCAGCAGCCAAGGTTCTTTTAGAGAACGAAACGAGCAGTACTTC. Its translation: CASSQGSFRERNEQYF.

This clonotype appeared a few times. V is TRBV5-4 and J is TRBJ2-7, with TRBD2 matching over 7 bases. Trimming cost V 0 bases and J 2 bases; bases outside gene matches: 2. The CDR3 is 14 amino acids. Germline CDR1 and CDR2: SGHNT and YYREEE (reference sequence). CDR3 DNA sequence: TGTGCCAGCAGCTTGGGGGGGGGGACCTACGAGCAGTACTTC. Translated, it gives CASSLGGGTYEQYF.

Details on this clonotype: The junction does not match germline at one end; this may be a read error. The chain is built from TRBV5-1 and TRBJ2-3; a possible D gene is TRBD2 (5 bases). The CDR3 runs to 14 residues. Germline CDR1 SGHRS, CDR2 YFSETQ. CDR3: CASSSGLDTDTQCF. CDR3 DNA: TGCGCCAGCAGCTCAGGACTCGACACAGACACGCAGTGTTTT.

Many counts were recorded for this clonotype. The CDR3 coding sequence is TGCAGTGCTTCACCGGGACAGGGGATGTACGAGCAGTACTTC. It specifies CSASPGQGMYEQYF. J is TRBJ2-7 and V is TRBV20-1; TRBD1 matches at 10 bases. This CDR3 is 14 amino acids long. Germline CDR1 DFQATT, CDR2 SNEGSKA (reference sequence). V gave up 5 bases and J gave up 4 bases; unmatched junction bases: 8.

V gene TRBV11-3 combines with J gene TRBJ2-6, with D perhaps being TRBD1 or TRBD2 (5 bases each). In germline, CDR1 is SGHNT, CDR2 YENEEA. Trimming removed 4 bases from V and 0 bases from J, with 16 bases in between. This CDR3 is 18 amino acids long. The CDR3 DNA is TGTGCCAGCAGCTCCCCGTGGGGGACCTCCTCTGGGGCCAACGTCCTGACTTTC. Translated: CASSSPWGTSSGANVLTF.

This clonotype was seen at least ten times. The chain recombines TRBV4-1 with TRBJ2-7, with D uncertain. Germline CDR1 MGHRA, CDR2 YSYEKL. V was clipped by 0 bases and J by 4 bases, with 13 bases between them. This CDR3 has 15 amino acids. The CDR3 coding sequence is TGCGCCAGCAGCCAAGAGTCCCCTGGAATATACGAGCAGTACTTC. This codes for CASSQESPGIYEQYF.

The CDR3, as DNA: TGTGCCAGCAGCACACTAGCAGGGTTAGAGACCCAGTACTTC. Translating gives CASSTLAGLETQYF. The genes are TRBV7-9 and TRBJ2-5; weak D call: TRBD2 (6 bases). Germline-derived CDR1 and CDR2 are SEHNR and FQNEAQ (reference sequence). The CDR3 covers 14 residues. V dropped 5 bases and J dropped 4 bases, with 14 bases sitting between them.

The chain carries TRBV6-5 and TRBJ1-1; D is ambiguous. The CDR3 runs to 10 residues. Deletions cut 10 bases from V and 7 bases from J, with 10 bases between. In germline, CDR1 is MNHEY, CDR2 SVGAGI. The CDR3 region is CATLEGEAFF. CDR3 in DNA: TGTGCCACCTTGGAGGGTGAAGCTTTCTTT.

This clonotype was detected only once. A junction boundary mismatches the germline segment, possibly from a read error. The V call is TRBV7-2, the J call TRBJ2-5; D may match TRBD1 or TRBD2 (7 bases each). The CDR3 covers 14 residues. The germline V gene has CDR1 SGHTA and CDR2 FQGNSA. Here the CDR3 DNA reads TGTGCCAGCAACTTAGCAGGGGGGGCGGAGACCCAGTACTTC. Encoded protein: CASNLAGGAETQYF.

This clonotype was picked up many times. This chain uses TRBV28 with TRBJ2-3, with D maybe TRBD2 (5 bases). Germline lookup yields CDR1 MDHEN and CDR2 SYDVKM. Trimming pared 2 bases from V and 4 bases from J, leaving 16 bases between. This CDR3 region has 16 residues. The CDR3: CASSLGVLGVADTQYF. In DNA, the CDR3 is TGTGCCAGCAGTTTAGGCGTTTTGGGAGTGGCAGATACGCAGTATTTT.

This clonotype was picked up many times. This chain connects TRBV3-1 to TRBJ1-2, with TRBD1 matching 10 bases. The length of the CDR3 is 14 residues. Germline V lookup: CDR1 LGHDT, CDR2 YNNKEL (reference sequence). V was clipped by 4 bases and J by 4 bases; unmatched bases: 3. The CDR3 protein is CASSPWTGGYGYTF. The CDR3 bases are TGTGCCAGCAGCCCATGGACAGGGGGCTATGGCTACACCTTC. The entire variable domain, with the rest obtained from reference TRBV3-1 and TRBJ1-2, is as follows: DTAVSQTPKYLVTQMGNDKSIKCEQNLGHDTMYWYKQDSKKFLKIMFSYNNKELIINETVPNRFSPKSPDKAHLNLHINSLELGDSAVYFCASSPWTGGYGYTFGSGTRLTVV.